Below, one TCR beta chain is given with its context. These data are taken from a study of blood T cells in healthy people across ages. The authors ran a second PCR of about 6 to 12 cycles using a sample-barcoded 5' primer and a J-beta primer mix. TCRdb called the 5' RACE reads again in MiXCR, with one record for every CDR3 protein. The data show roughly 2 million distinct CDR3 sequences, around half seen once. There are 17 residues in the CDR3. In germline, CDR1 is MNHEY, CDR2 SVGEGT. V shed 1 base and J shed 0 bases, with 14 bases lying between them. This TCR was sampled from a woman between 40 and 55 years old in good health. The rearrangement links TRBV6-2 or TRBV6-3 to TRBJ2-3; D is possibly TRBD2 (5 bases). Material for sequencing was blood. DNA of the CDR3: TGTGCCAGCAGTTACTTGGACTTATCGTCTAGCACAGATACGCAGTATTTT. Protein product: CASSYLDLSSSTDTQYF.